This T cell receptor (beta chain) derives from a study of T cell repertoires in cytomegalovirus infection. With respect to this clonotype: Antigen unknown.

TCRdb re-analysed the reads in MiXCR, keeping a single row per CDR3 protein. The sample yields hundreds of thousands of distinct CDR3 sequences, about 42% seen once. CDR3 length equals 16 residues. CDR1 and CDR2 (germline): SGHTA, FQGNSA. V lost 2 bases and J lost 6; bases outside the gene matches: 11. V gene TRBV7-2 combines with J gene TRBJ2-3; 7 bases line up with TRBD2. Sequencing was performed on cultured PBMCs, taken from culture after CMV antigen stimulation. This TCR was sampled from a human donor in good health (CMV status not recorded). Some clones in this sample may be carry-over from other donors' samples. The CDR3 DNA follows: TGTGCCAGCAGCTTACGAAGGCTAGCGGATGCGGATACGCAGTATTTT. Its protein product is CASSLRRLADADTQYF.